A selection of T cell receptor beta chains follows, all from one sample in a study of shared clonotypes between healthy human individuals. Method: immunoSEQ multiplex PCR; TCRdb's copy keeps in-frame clones and lacks some. The sample contains some 1 million clones, about 80% of which appear only once. Sequenced material: memory CD4+ T cells sorted from blood. Every receptor here comes from a man between 18 and 35 years old in good health. Each CDR3 is given with its conserved first and last residue. The D gene is left open where the match is weak. Clone size appears in some rows only: once, few, many, or a class for an expanded clone.

d_gene: .; abundance: .; v_gene: TRBV6-1; j_gene: TRBJ1-2; CDR3nt: TGTGCCAGCAGTGAAAAAGGGGTAACTGGCGGCTACACCTTC; CDR3aa: CASSEKGVTGGYTF
d_gene: TRBD1; abundance: .; v_gene: TRBV7-3; j_gene: TRBJ1-2; CDR3nt: TGTGCCAGCAGCTCCGGACAGGGGAGCGGCTACACCTTC; CDR3aa: CASSSGQGSGYTF
d_gene: .; abundance: .; v_gene: TRBV9; j_gene: TRBJ2-3; CDR3nt: TGTGCCAGCAGCGTAGATTACGGCGGGTCCGGTGGAGATACGCAGTATTTT; CDR3aa: CASSVDYGGSGGDTQYF
d_gene: .; abundance: .; v_gene: TRBV28; j_gene: TRBJ2-2; CDR3nt: TGTGCCAGCAGTTTATGGGCAGGGAACACCGGGGAGCTGTTTTTT; CDR3aa: CASSLWAGNTGELFF
d_gene: TRBD1; abundance: few; v_gene: TRBV6-4; j_gene: TRBJ1-1; CDR3nt: TGTGCCAGCATCCCGGACAGGGGGCTTGTAGCTTTCTTT; CDR3aa: CASIPDRGLVAFF
d_gene: .; abundance: .; v_gene: TRBV15; j_gene: TRBJ1-5; CDR3nt: TGTGCCACCAGCGCCAGCTATAGCAATCAGCCCCAGCATTTT; CDR3aa: CATSASYSNQPQHF
d_gene: .; abundance: .; v_gene: TRBV15; j_gene: TRBJ1-5; CDR3nt: TGTGCCACCAGCAGAACAAATCAGCCCCAGCATTTT; CDR3aa: CATSRTNQPQHF
d_gene: .; abundance: few; v_gene: TRBV4-1; j_gene: TRBJ2-1; CDR3nt: TGCGCCAGCAGCCAAGTTCACACGCCATACAATGAGCAGTTCTTC; CDR3aa: CASSQVHTPYNEQFF
d_gene: .; abundance: few; v_gene: TRBV6-1; j_gene: TRBJ1-2; CDR3nt: TGTGCCAGCAGTGGTTACTATGGCTACACCTTC; CDR3aa: CASSGYYGYTF
d_gene: .; abundance: once; v_gene: TRBV11-2; j_gene: TRBJ1-1; CDR3nt: TGTGCCAGCAGCAACCTGGGCTCCTTTAACACTGAAGCTTTCTTT; CDR3aa: CASSNLGSFNTEAFF
d_gene: .; abundance: .; v_gene: TRBV18; j_gene: TRBJ2-7; CDR3nt: TGTGCCAGCTCACCCAACCGGGGGGAGCAGTACTTC; CDR3aa: CASSPNRGEQYF
d_gene: .; abundance: few; v_gene: TRBV7-2; j_gene: TRBJ1-1; CDR3nt: TGTGCCAGCAGCCCCTACAAGAACACTGAAGCTTTCTTT; CDR3aa: CASSPYKNTEAFF
d_gene: .; abundance: .; v_gene: TRBV29-1; j_gene: TRBJ2-1; CDR3nt: TGCAGCGCTAACGGGGGTTTTGATGAGCAGTTCTTC; CDR3aa: CSANGGFDEQFF
d_gene: .; abundance: .; v_gene: TRBV6-1; j_gene: TRBJ1-2; CDR3nt: TGTGCCAGCAGAACGACAGACCAGAACTATGGCTACACCTTC; CDR3aa: CASRTTDQNYGYTF
d_gene: TRBD2; abundance: .; v_gene: TRBV7-2; j_gene: TRBJ2-7; CDR3nt: TGTGCCAGCAGCTTAGTACTAGCGGGAGGTGGAACCTACGAGCAGTACTTC; CDR3aa: CASSLVLAGGGTYEQYF
d_gene: .; abundance: .; v_gene: TRBV4-3; j_gene: TRBJ1-5; CDR3nt: TGCGCCAGCAGCCAAGTAAGGGGGGGCGGTCAGCCCCAGCATTTT; CDR3aa: CASSQVRGGGQPQHF
d_gene: TRBD2; abundance: .; v_gene: TRBV6-1; j_gene: TRBJ2-7; CDR3nt: TGTGCCAGCAGTTTGCCTAGCGGGGGTGGTCACGAGCAGTACTTC; CDR3aa: CASSLPSGGGHEQYF
d_gene: .; abundance: .; v_gene: TRBV11-3; j_gene: TRBJ2-1; CDR3nt: TGTGCCAGCTCCCGAGGGGCAGAACTAAATGAGCAGTTCTTC; CDR3aa: CASSRGAELNEQFF
d_gene: TRBD1; abundance: .; v_gene: TRBV10-1; j_gene: TRBJ2-7; CDR3nt: TGCGCCTCAGCGTCAGGGGGCCCCACCTACGAGCAGTACTTC; CDR3aa: CASASGGPTYEQYF
d_gene: TRBD2; abundance: .; v_gene: TRBV9; j_gene: TRBJ2-1; CDR3nt: TGTGCCAGCAGCGCCCGACTAGCGGGTTACAATGAGCAGTTCTTC; CDR3aa: CASSARLAGYNEQFF
d_gene: .; abundance: .; v_gene: TRBV30; j_gene: TRBJ1-4; CDR3nt: TGTGCCTGGAGTGTAGGGACCCCCACGCGGAAACTGTTTTTT; CDR3aa: CAWSVGTPTRKLFF
d_gene: TRBD1; abundance: .; v_gene: TRBV13; j_gene: TRBJ1-2; CDR3nt: TGTGCCAGCAGCCGGGACAGGGCGTATGGCTACACCTTC; CDR3aa: CASSRDRAYGYTF
d_gene: TRBD1; abundance: .; v_gene: TRBV18; j_gene: TRBJ2-2; CDR3nt: TGTGCCAGCTCACCACAGGGACAGGGGAACACCGGGGAGCTGTTTTTT; CDR3aa: CASSPQGQGNTGELFF
d_gene: .; abundance: .; v_gene: TRBV7-9; j_gene: TRBJ2-2; CDR3nt: TGTGCCAGCAGCTTAAGGGGATGGCAGAGCGCCGGGGAGCTGTTTTTT; CDR3aa: CASSLRGWQSAGELFF
d_gene: TRBD1; abundance: few; v_gene: TRBV4-1; j_gene: TRBJ1-1; CDR3nt: TGCGCCAGCAGCCACCGACAGGGATGGGACACTGAAGCTTTCTTT; CDR3aa: CASSHRQGWDTEAFF
d_gene: .; abundance: .; v_gene: TRBV6-6; j_gene: TRBJ2-7; CDR3nt: TGTGCCAGCAGGGGGAGAGGGGGTATGGACGAGCAGTACTTC; CDR3aa: CASRGRGGMDEQYF
d_gene: TRBD1; abundance: .; v_gene: TRBV4-3; j_gene: TRBJ1-4; CDR3nt: TGCGCCAGCAGCCAAGATCTCCGGACAGGGAATGAAAAACTGTTTTTT; CDR3aa: CASSQDLRTGNEKLFF
d_gene: .; abundance: .; v_gene: TRBV19; j_gene: TRBJ2-1; CDR3nt: TGTGCCAGTAGTATACTCTATGAGCAGTTCTTC; CDR3aa: CASSILYEQFF
d_gene: TRBD1; abundance: .; v_gene: TRBV11-2; j_gene: TRBJ1-5; CDR3nt: TGTGCCAGCAGCTTAGCAGGGGGCGCCCAGCCCCAGCATTTT; CDR3aa: CASSLAGGAQPQHF
d_gene: TRBD1; abundance: .; v_gene: TRBV6-5; j_gene: TRBJ2-3; CDR3nt: TGTGCCAGCAGACAGGGGGAGGGCACAGATACGCAGTATTTT; CDR3aa: CASRQGEGTDTQYF
d_gene: TRBD1; abundance: once; v_gene: TRBV4-3; j_gene: TRBJ1-2; CDR3nt: TGCGCCAGCAGCCCCGGGGGGGCAGGGGGCGGCTACACCTTC; CDR3aa: CASSPGGAGGGYTF
d_gene: TRBD2; abundance: .; v_gene: TRBV5-5; j_gene: TRBJ2-5; CDR3nt: TGTGCCAGCAGCTTCGTTCGGACTAGCGGGAGGGGTGGCCAAGAGACCCAGTACTTC; CDR3aa: CASSFVRTSGRGGQETQYF
d_gene: .; abundance: .; v_gene: TRBV19; j_gene: TRBJ1-2; CDR3nt: TGTGCCAGTAGTATAGCTCACAGCTCTAACTATGGCTACACCTTC; CDR3aa: CASSIAHSSNYGYTF
d_gene: .; abundance: many; v_gene: TRBV18; j_gene: TRBJ1-2; CDR3nt: TGTGCCAGCTCACCCCCCTCTAAGACGGATGGCTACACCTTC; CDR3aa: CASSPPSKTDGYTF
d_gene: .; abundance: .; v_gene: TRBV7-9; j_gene: TRBJ1-5; CDR3nt: TGTGCCAGCAGCTTAATGGAGGGGCCCCAGCATTTT; CDR3aa: CASSLMEGPQHF
d_gene: .; abundance: .; v_gene: TRBV2; j_gene: TRBJ1-2; CDR3nt: TGTGCCAGCAGACAGACCCTTGGCGGGTACTATGGCTACACCTTC; CDR3aa: CASRQTLGGYYGYTF
d_gene: TRBD1; abundance: .; v_gene: TRBV30; j_gene: TRBJ2-7; CDR3nt: TGTGCCTGGAGTGTACCGCGACAGGGGGCCTACGAGCAGTACTTC; CDR3aa: CAWSVPRQGAYEQYF
d_gene: .; abundance: .; v_gene: TRBV30; j_gene: TRBJ2-7; CDR3nt: TGTGCCTGGAAAAGGTCCTCCTACGAGCAGTACTTC; CDR3aa: CAWKRSSYEQYF
d_gene: TRBD2; abundance: .; v_gene: TRBV7-2; j_gene: TRBJ2-1; CDR3nt: TGTGCCAGCAGCTTTCAGCGGGGAGGCTCCTACAATGAGCAGTTCTTC; CDR3aa: CASSFQRGGSYNEQFF
d_gene: .; abundance: few; v_gene: TRBV6-1; j_gene: TRBJ1-1; CDR3nt: TGTGCCAGCAGTGAACGACAGGCGCTCACTGAAGCTTTCTTT; CDR3aa: CASSERQALTEAFF
d_gene: .; abundance: .; v_gene: TRBV14; j_gene: TRBJ1-1; CDR3nt: TGTGCCAGCAGCTCCAACCAGAACACTGAAGCTTTCTTT; CDR3aa: CASSSNQNTEAFF
d_gene: TRBD1; abundance: .; v_gene: TRBV5-1; j_gene: TRBJ1-1; CDR3nt: TGCGCCAGCAGCACCGGGACAGGATGGATGAACACTGAAGCTTTCTTT; CDR3aa: CASSTGTGWMNTEAFF
d_gene: TRBD1; abundance: .; v_gene: TRBV2; j_gene: TRBJ2-3; CDR3nt: TGTGCCAGCAGTAGGGACAGGGGGCCAGATACGCAGTATTTT; CDR3aa: CASSRDRGPDTQYF
d_gene: .; abundance: .; v_gene: TRBV5-4; j_gene: TRBJ1-2; CDR3nt: TGTGCCAGCAGCTTGGCAGGGCGTGGCTACACCTTC; CDR3aa: CASSLAGRGYTF
d_gene: TRBD1; abundance: .; v_gene: TRBV10-2; j_gene: TRBJ2-1; CDR3nt: TGCGCCAGCAGGACCGGGACAGGGGTTTTGTACAATGAGCAGTTCTTC; CDR3aa: CASRTGTGVLYNEQFF
d_gene: .; abundance: .; v_gene: TRBV2; j_gene: TRBJ2-7; CDR3nt: TGTGCCAGCAGTGAAGGCCCAAGAGAGCAGTACTTC; CDR3aa: CASSEGPREQYF
d_gene: .; abundance: .; v_gene: TRBV2; j_gene: TRBJ2-7; CDR3nt: TGTGCCAGCAGCGAGACAGGGAAGGGAGGGGGGCAGTACTTC; CDR3aa: CASSETGKGGGQYF
d_gene: TRBD1; abundance: .; v_gene: TRBV5-1; j_gene: TRBJ2-2; CDR3nt: TGCGCCAGCAGATGGACAGGGGGGAACACCGGGGAGCTGTTTTTT; CDR3aa: CASRWTGGNTGELFF
d_gene: .; abundance: once; v_gene: TRBV19; j_gene: TRBJ2-7; CDR3nt: TGTGCCAGTAGTACCCCAGGGACCCCCGAGCAGTACTTC; CDR3aa: CASSTPGTPEQYF
d_gene: .; abundance: .; v_gene: TRBV29-1; j_gene: TRBJ1-5; CDR3nt: TGCAGCGTTATGGAGGCGGGACCTCAGCCCCAGCATTTT; CDR3aa: CSVMEAGPQPQHF
d_gene: .; abundance: few; v_gene: TRBV19; j_gene: TRBJ1-3; CDR3nt: TGTGCCAGTAGCCAAACCGGGACCAGGGACACCATATATTTT; CDR3aa: CASSQTGTRDTIYF
d_gene: .; abundance: once; v_gene: TRBV7-2; j_gene: TRBJ2-6; CDR3nt: TGTGCCAGCAGCCCTCAGGGAAGCTCTGGGGCCAACGTCCTGACTTTC; CDR3aa: CASSPQGSSGANVLTF
d_gene: .; abundance: .; v_gene: TRBV6-1; j_gene: TRBJ1-6; CDR3nt: TGTGCCAGCAGTCTCCTTAATTCACCCCTCCACTTT; CDR3aa: CASSLLNSPLHF